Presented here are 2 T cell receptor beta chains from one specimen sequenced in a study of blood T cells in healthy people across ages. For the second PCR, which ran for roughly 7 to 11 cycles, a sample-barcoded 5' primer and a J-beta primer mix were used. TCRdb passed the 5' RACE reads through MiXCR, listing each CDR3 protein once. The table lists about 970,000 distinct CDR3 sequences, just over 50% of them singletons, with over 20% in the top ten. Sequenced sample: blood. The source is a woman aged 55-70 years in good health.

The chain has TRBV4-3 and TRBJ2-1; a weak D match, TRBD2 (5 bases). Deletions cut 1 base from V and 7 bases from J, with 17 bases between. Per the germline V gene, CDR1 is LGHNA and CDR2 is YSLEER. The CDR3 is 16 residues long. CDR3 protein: CASSQGPLARLNEQFF. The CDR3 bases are TGCGCCAGCAGCCAAGGGCCGCTAGCTCGTTTGAATGAGCAGTTCTTC.

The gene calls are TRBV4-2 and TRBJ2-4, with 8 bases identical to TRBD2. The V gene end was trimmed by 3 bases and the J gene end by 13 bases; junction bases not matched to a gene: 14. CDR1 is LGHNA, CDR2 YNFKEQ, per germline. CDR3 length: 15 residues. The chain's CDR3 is CASSQSGSTDDEQYF. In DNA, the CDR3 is TGTGCCAGCAGCCAGAGCGGGAGTACAGATGATGAGCAGTACTTC.